The clone carrying this TCR beta chain showed up just a few times. These data belong to a study of early T cells in non-severe SARS-CoV-2 infection. The wider study: Sequencing targeted bulk RNA from unsorted whole blood, leaving chains unpaired.

Individual cDNA molecules carried attached unique molecular identifiers. Each CDR3 protein gets one entry after TCRdb re-called the 5' RACE reads with MiXCR. The sample yields approximately 71,000 distinct CDR3 sequences, 9% to 15% seen once. This clonotype was sampled from an adult who was a healthcare worker with PCR-confirmed SARS-CoV-2 infection or an uninfected control (not recorded which). Sequencing used whole blood.

The CDR3 DNA follows: TGTGCCAGCAGTTCAGGGGAGGTAGCCTACAATGAGCAGTTCTTC. It codes for CASSSGEVAYNEQFF. The V call is TRBV27, the J call TRBJ2-1; D tentatively reads TRBD1 or TRBD2 (6 bases each). Germline V CDR1 and CDR2: MNHEY, SMNVEV (reference sequence). This CDR3 spans 15 amino acids. Between the trimmed V and J ends, which lost 4 bases and 2 bases, there was a span of 12 bases.